Shown below are 26 T cell receptor beta chains from a single sample sequenced in a study of siplizumab effects on memory and regulatory T cells. Here immunoSEQ multiplex PCR was the method, and the copy in TCRdb shows in-frame clones only, minus some. The table shows over 70,000 clones, with around 93% occurring only once. Material: CD8+ T cells sorted from blood. Source of these receptors: a human donor in good health.

The rearrangement uses TRBV28 and TRBJ1-4, with D hard to call. V was cut by 1 base and J by 8 bases, with 14 bases left in between. This CDR3 comprises 15 residues. Per germline, CDR1 MDHEN and CDR2 SYDVKM. The CDR3: CASSLLREPLEKLFF. In DNA form, the CDR3 reads TGTGCCAGCAGTTTATTGAGGGAACCGTTAGAAAAACTGTTTTTT. Combining the CDR3 with reference TRBV28 and TRBJ1-4 gives the whole variable domain DVKVTQSSRYLVKRTGEKVFLECVQDMDHENMFWYRQDPGLGLRLIYFSYDVKMKEKGDIPEGYSVSREKKERFSLILESASTNQTSMYLCASSLLREPLEKLFFGSGTQLSVL.

The chain joins TRBV7-9 to TRBJ2-1; 9 positions agree with TRBD1. Germline CDR1 and CDR2: SEHNR and FQNEAQ (reference sequence). CDR3 size: 16 residues. After removal of 3 bases from V and 5 bases from J, the junction contained 8 bases not matched to a gene. The CDR3 DNA reads TGTGCCAGCAGCTTTACACCTAGGACAGGGGACAATGAGCAGTTCTTC. As protein: CASSFTPRTGDNEQFF.

This rearrangement joins TRBV7-9 to TRBJ1-4; 9 nucleotides agree with TRBD1. Per germline, CDR1 SEHNR and CDR2 FQNEAQ (reference sequence). J lost 5 bases, V lost 8 bases, and 0 bases had no gene match. The CDR3 covers 12 residues. CDR3 sequence (DNA): TGTGCCAGCGGGACAGGGAATGAAAAACTGTTTTTT. This codes for CASGTGNEKLFF. The full variable domain, rest sourced from reference TRBV7-9 and TRBJ1-4, is DTGVSQNPRHKITKRGQNVTFRCDPISEHNRLYWYRQTLGQGPEFLTYFQNEAQLEKSRLLSDRFSAERPKGSFSTLEIQRTEQGDSAMYLCASGTGNEKLFFGSGTQLSVL.

This rearrangement joins TRBV5-5 to TRBJ2-7, with 9 bases identical to TRBD1. CDR3 size: 14 residues. Germline loops: CDR1 SGHKS, CDR2 YYEKEE (reference sequence). V lost 4 bases, J lost 4 bases, and 6 bases stayed unmatched. CDR3 protein: CASSAGQGNYEQYF. The CDR3 bases are TGTGCCAGCAGCGCGGGACAGGGAAATTACGAGCAGTACTTC.

The chain combines TRBV14 with TRBJ1-2; D is unresolved. V was trimmed by 1 base and J by 3 bases, leaving 9 bases between them. Germline lookup yields CDR1 SGHDN and CDR2 FVKESK. This CDR3 is 14 amino acids long. The CDR3 DNA reads TGTGCCAGCAGCCAAGTCGGGGTAGACTATGGCTACACCTTC. It specifies CASSQVGVDYGYTF.

The chain recombines TRBV27 with TRBJ1-4; D not resolved. The V end was cut by 6 bases, the J end by 3 bases, with 5 bases between. This CDR3 has 12 residues. The germline V gene encodes CDR1 MNHEY and CDR2 SMNVEV (reference sequence). CDR3 sequence: CASSQPNEKLFF. In DNA form, the CDR3 reads TGTGCCAGCAGCCAACCTAATGAAAAACTGTTTTTT.

The rearrangement uses TRBV18 and TRBJ2-1; D may be TRBD2 (6 bases). V gave up 3 bases and J gave up 8 bases, with 20 bases separating them. This CDR3 contains 16 residues. Per the germline V gene, CDR1 is KGHSH and CDR2 is LQKENI. CDR3 DNA sequence: TGTGCCAGCTCACCGGTACGGGAGCCGATTCTCGATGAGCAGTTCTTC. It specifies CASSPVREPILDEQFF.

The CDR3 DNA reads as TGCGCCAGCAGCCAAGACCCGGACAGGGCTAATGAAAAACTGTTTTTT. This translates into CASSQDPDRANEKLFF. The chain joins TRBV4-1 to TRBJ1-4, with 8 bases matching TRBD1. CDR1 and CDR2 from the germline V gene are MGHRA and YSYEKL. The CDR3 covers 16 residues. J was trimmed by 3 bases and V by 0 bases; bases with no gene match: 3.

V is TRBV5-4 and J is TRBJ2-4; D is perhaps TRBD2 (6 bases). Trimming left V 1 base short and J 1 base short, with 18 bases between. CDR1 SGHNT and CDR2 YYREEE come from the germline V gene (reference sequence). The CDR3 is made up of 18 amino acids. The CDR3 DNA reads TGTGCCAGCAGCTTGAGAGCTTACGGGAGCTTCGCCAAAAACATTCAGTACTTC. It specifies CASSLRAYGSFAKNIQYF.

V gene TRBV7-9 combines with J gene TRBJ1-2; weak D call: TRBD1 (5 bases). The germline V and J ends were trimmed by 1 base and 3 bases, with 15 bases remaining between them. This CDR3 has 16 amino acids. In germline, CDR1 is SEHNR, CDR2 FQNEAQ (reference sequence). The DNA for the CDR3 is TGTGCCAGCAGCTTAGGGATGGCCGGGGCCCACTATGGCTACACCTTC. It yields the protein CASSLGMAGAHYGYTF.

This chain links TRBV19 with TRBJ2-7, with TRBD1 matching over 11 bases. CDR3 size: 15 residues. The germline gives CDR1 LNHDA, CDR2 SQIVND (reference sequence). The junction had 5 bases not matched to a gene; V was cut back by 3 bases and J by 4 bases. The CDR3 coding sequence is TGTGCCAGTAGTATTGGACAGGGGGCGTCTTACGAGCAGTACTTC. Translation: CASSIGQGASYEQYF.

The rearrangement links TRBV27 to TRBJ2-3, with unresolved D. The V end lost 5 bases, the J end lost 2 bases, and 8 bases lay between the germline ends. The germline gives CDR1 MNHEY, CDR2 SMNVEV (reference sequence). This CDR3 contains 13 residues. CDR3 nucleotides: TGTGCCAGCAGTGGACGGTACACAGATACGCAGTATTTT. It encodes CASSGRYTDTQYF.

This sequence joins TRBV15 and TRBJ1-1; tentatively, D is TRBD1 (5 bases). The germline V gene has CDR1 LNHNV and CDR2 YYDKDF (reference sequence). Trimming took off 0 bases at V and 0 bases at J, with 8 bases between the two ends. CDR3 length equals 15 residues. The CDR3: CATSRDRGLNTEAFF. CDR3 sequence (DNA): TGTGCCACCAGCAGAGATCGGGGCCTGAACACTGAAGCTTTCTTT.

The rearrangement links TRBV19 to TRBJ1-2; no firm D call. The germline V and J ends were trimmed by 0 bases and 1 base, with 9 bases remaining between them. Looked up from germline, CDR1 is LNHDA and CDR2 is SQIVND (reference sequence). This CDR3 has 15 amino acids. In DNA form, the CDR3 reads TGTGCCAGTAGTATAGATCCGAGGCTTAACTATGGCTACACCTTC. Its protein product is CASSIDPRLNYGYTF.

This chain uses TRBV5-6 with TRBJ2-7; D is unresolved. In germline, CDR1 is SGHDT, CDR2 YYEEEE. CDR3 length equals 14 residues. Deletions cut 0 bases from V and 0 bases from J, with 7 bases between. CDR3 nucleotide sequence: TGTGCCAGCAGCTTGGGACTTATCTCCTACGAGCAGTACTTC. Translated: CASSLGLISYEQYF.

CDR3: CSVEFPGDLYEQYF. DNA of the CDR3: TGCAGCGTTGAATTTCCGGGAGACCTTTACGAGCAGTACTTC. The gene calls are TRBV29-1 and TRBJ2-7; the D gene is possibly TRBD2 (6 bases). CDR1 is SQVTM and CDR2 is ANQGSEA in the germline V gene. The CDR3 totals 14 residues. Between the trimmed V and J ends, which lost 2 bases and 4 bases, there was a span of 15 bases.

This chain uses TRBV7-9 with TRBJ2-2; D is perhaps TRBD1 (9 bases). V lost 6 bases, J lost 5 bases, and 22 bases lay in between. The length of the CDR3 is 17 residues. Germline V gene data show CDR1 as SEHNR and CDR2 as FQNEAQ (reference sequence). DNA for the CDR3: TGTGCCAGCAGTTCGGGAGGGGGACAGGGCTGGACCGGGGAGCTGTTTTTT. Encoded protein: CASSSGGGQGWTGELFF.

Written as DNA, the CDR3 is TGTGCCAGCAGCTCGACAGGGAGAACGTCCTACGAGCAGTACTTC. Translating gives CASSSTGRTSYEQYF. This chain uses TRBV28 with TRBJ2-7; 7 bases align to TRBD1. J was trimmed by 1 base and V by 6 bases; bases with no gene match: 9. CDR1 is MDHEN, CDR2 SYDVKM, per germline. CDR3 length: 15 amino acids.

The chain is built from TRBV7-8 and TRBJ2-7; possible D gene TRBD1, 7 bases. Germline lookup yields CDR1 SGHVS and CDR2 FQNEAQ. V dropped 7 bases and J dropped 5 bases, with 27 bases sitting between them. This CDR3 has 17 amino acids. In DNA form, the CDR3 reads TGTGCCAGCAACACAGGGGCCGTGGTAGCGGACTCACACGAGCAGTACTTC. It yields the protein CASNTGAVVADSHEQYF.

The V gene is TRBV5-8, the J gene TRBJ1-1, with no clear D. The CDR3 sequence is 13 residues long. Germline V gene sequence: CDR1 SGHTS, CDR2 YDEGEE. V shed 2 bases and J shed 5 bases, with 10 bases lying between them. CDR3 in DNA: TGTGCCAGCAGCTTAATGGGTGCGACTGAAGCTTTCTTT. Translated, it gives CASSLMGATEAFF. Looking up the rest from reference TRBV5-8 and TRBJ1-1 gives the full variable domain: EAGVTQSPTHLIKTRGQQATLRCSPISGHTSVYWYQQALGLGLQFLLWYDEGEERNRGNFPPRFSGRQFPNYSSELNVNALELEDSALYLCASSLMGATEAFFGQGTRLTVV.

The V and J genes are TRBV7-2 and TRBJ2-7; 11 bases agree with TRBD2. The CDR3 is made up of 15 amino acids. The germline CDR1 and CDR2 sequences are SGHTA and FQGNSA. V trimming: 3 bases; J trimming: 2 bases; junction bases outside the gene matches: 3. Written as DNA, the CDR3 is TGTGCCAGCAGCTTCACTAGCGGGAGACCCTACGAGCAGTACTTC. Its protein product is CASSFTSGRPYEQYF.

This clone was seen just once. J is TRBJ1-5 and V is TRBV29-1; the D is unclear. CDR3 size: 13 residues. V lost 3 bases to trimming and J lost 6 bases, with 12 bases between them. Germline CDR1 reads SQVTM; CDR2 reads ANQGSEA. CDR3 protein: CSVELGMGQPQHF. CDR3 bases: TGCAGCGTTGAGTTGGGAATGGGTCAGCCCCAGCATTTT.

The rearrangement uses TRBV7-9 and TRBJ1-2; no firm D call. This CDR3 has 17 amino acids. With 2 bases removed from V and 4 bases from J, the gap between germline ends came to 20 bases. Germline V lookup: CDR1 SEHNR, CDR2 FQNEAQ (reference sequence). Here the CDR3 DNA reads TGTGCCAGCAGCTTAAGCGGGCAAGGATCAGACATCTATGGCTACACCTTC. Its protein is CASSLSGQGSDIYGYTF.

The chain combines TRBV2 with TRBJ2-3, with 12 bases aligning to TRBD2. In germline, CDR1 is SNHLY, CDR2 FYNNEI. The CDR3 spans 12 residues. V lost 4 bases, J lost 12 bases, and 2 bases stayed unmatched. This CDR3 is CASSGTSGNQYF. The DNA of the CDR3 is TGTGCCAGCAGTGGGACTAGCGGGAACCAGTATTTT. Drawing the rest from reference TRBV2 and TRBJ2-3, the complete variable domain is EPEVTQTPSHQVTQMGQEVILRCVPISNHLYFYWYRQILGQKVEFLVSFYNNEISEKSEIFDDQFSVERPDGSNFTLKIRSTKLEDSAMYFCASSGTSGNQYFGPGTRLTVL.

J is TRBJ2-7 and V is TRBV11-2; tentative D call: TRBD2 (6 bases). V was shortened by 2 bases and J by 2 bases, with 10 bases between the two germline ends. The CDR3 totals 14 residues. Germline-derived CDR1 and CDR2 are SGHAT and FQNNGV. The CDR3 reads CASSLSAGPYEQYF. The CDR3 bases are TGTGCCAGCAGCTTATCGGCGGGACCCTACGAGCAGTACTTC.

The CDR3 bases are TGTGCCAGCAGTGAGGGGGGTGAGGCAGATACGCAGTATTTT. Amino acids: CASSEGGEADTQYF. The chain employs TRBV2 and TRBJ2-3; D is perhaps TRBD2 (6 bases). Germline V gene lookup returns CDR1 SNHLY and CDR2 FYNNEI. The CDR3 is made up of 14 amino acids. Deletions cut 3 bases from V and 4 bases from J, with 11 bases between.